A single TCR beta chain is shown here with its context. This entry belongs to a study of shared T cell receptors in the human thymus. TCRdb's table, derived via immunoSEQ multiplex PCR, lists solely in-frame clones and lacks some. The repertoire consists of approximately 730,000 clones, with roughly 85% occurring once and the leading ten covering approximately 0.01%. The germline V gene has CDR1 SGHAT and CDR2 FQNNGV. CDR3 length equals 18 residues. With V trimmed by 5 bases and J by 3 bases, 14 bases remained unmatched. The same data also contributed to another study, on human thymus T cells. This second report adds: Corrective heart surgery yielded the resections from which the thymus tissue came.

Material for sequencing was thymocytes. The V gene is TRBV11-2, the J gene TRBJ2-5; the match to TRBD2 covers 11 bases. This receptor was identified in a girl under three years old with a congenital heart defect. The CDR3 nucleotides are TGTGCCAGCAGCCCAAGAGGGGCTAGCGGGGGGAAGAAAGAGACCCAGTACTTC. Protein: CASSPRGASGGKKETQYF.